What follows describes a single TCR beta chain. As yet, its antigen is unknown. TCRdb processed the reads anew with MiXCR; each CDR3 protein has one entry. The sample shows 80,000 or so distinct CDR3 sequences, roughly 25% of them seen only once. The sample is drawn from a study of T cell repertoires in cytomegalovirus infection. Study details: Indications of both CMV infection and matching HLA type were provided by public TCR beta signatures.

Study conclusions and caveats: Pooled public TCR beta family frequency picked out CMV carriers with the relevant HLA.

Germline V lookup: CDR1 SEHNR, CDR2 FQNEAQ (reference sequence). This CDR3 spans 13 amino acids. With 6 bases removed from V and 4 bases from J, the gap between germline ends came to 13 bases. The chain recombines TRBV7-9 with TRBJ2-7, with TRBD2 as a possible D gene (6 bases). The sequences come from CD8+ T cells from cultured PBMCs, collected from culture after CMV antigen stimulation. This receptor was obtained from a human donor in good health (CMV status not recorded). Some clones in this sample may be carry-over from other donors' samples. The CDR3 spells CASSPGGVYEQYF. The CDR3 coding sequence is TGTGCCAGCAGTCCCGGCGGGGTTTACGAGCAGTACTTC.